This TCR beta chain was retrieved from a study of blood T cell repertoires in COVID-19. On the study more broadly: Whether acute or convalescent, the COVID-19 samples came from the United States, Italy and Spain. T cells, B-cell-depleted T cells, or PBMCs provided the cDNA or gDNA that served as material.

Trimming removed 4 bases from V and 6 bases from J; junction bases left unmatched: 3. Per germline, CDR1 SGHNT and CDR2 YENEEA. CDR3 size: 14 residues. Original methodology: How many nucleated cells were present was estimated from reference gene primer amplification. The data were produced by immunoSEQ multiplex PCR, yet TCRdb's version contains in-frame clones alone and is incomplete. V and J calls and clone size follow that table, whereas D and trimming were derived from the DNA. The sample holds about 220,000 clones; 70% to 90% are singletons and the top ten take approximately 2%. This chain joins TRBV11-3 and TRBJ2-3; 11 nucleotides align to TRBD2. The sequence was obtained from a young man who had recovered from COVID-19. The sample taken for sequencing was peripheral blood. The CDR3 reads CASSYSGGADTQYF. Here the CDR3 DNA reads TGTGCCAGCAGCTATAGCGGGGGGGCTGATACGCAGTATTTT.